This passage covers 12 T cell receptor beta chains from one sample sequenced in a study of shared clonotypes between healthy human individuals. Libraries were prepared by immunoSEQ multiplex PCR; TCRdb keeps only in-frame clonotypes and omits some of them. In the table there are just over 2,000,000 clones, approximately 94% of which are singletons. It was CD45RO-negative cells, positively selected for CCR7, that made up naive CD8 cells, with terminally differentiated effector memory CD45RA+ cells excluded. Input material: naive CD8+ T cells sorted from blood. These receptors were taken from a man between 18 and 29 years old in good health.

This clone was seen once. This sample includes further DNA sequences coding for the same CDR3. V and J are TRBV6-1 and TRBJ2-1; a possible D gene is TRBD1 (5 bases). CDR1 is MNHNS and CDR2 is SASEGT in the germline V gene. The CDR3 has 14 amino acids. Trimming removed 2 bases from V and 4 bases from J, with 9 bases in between. CDR3 loop: CASSERGRYNEQFF. The CDR3 region has the DNA TGTGCCAGCAGTGAAAGGGGCCGGTACAATGAGCAGTTCTTC.

This clone was picked up one time. This chain connects TRBV28 to TRBJ2-7; D remains unclear. CDR1 and CDR2 from the germline V gene are MDHEN and SYDVKM. The length of the CDR3 is 13 residues. V lost 3 bases and J lost 2, with 8 bases in between. The CDR3 loop is CASSFWDTYEQYF. The DNA of the CDR3 is TGTGCCAGCAGTTTTTGGGATACCTACGAGCAGTACTTC.

The chain recombines TRBV2 with TRBJ2-7, with 9 bases lining up with TRBD1. The CDR3 consists of 17 residues. Unmatched junction bases numbered 14, after V lost 6 bases and J lost 2 bases. The germline V gene has CDR1 SNHLY and CDR2 FYNNEI. The CDR3 is CASRVTFTGGLTYEQYF. The CDR3, as DNA: TGTGCCAGCAGGGTTACCTTTACAGGGGGCTTAACCTACGAGCAGTACTTC.

This chain uses TRBV6-5 with TRBJ2-1; 7 nucleotides agree with TRBD2. There are 12 residues in the CDR3. Germline V CDR1 and CDR2: MNHEY, SVGAGI. V trimming: 7 bases; J trimming: 10 bases; junction bases outside the gene matches: 7. CDR3 nucleotide sequence: TGTGCCAGCACTGAGCGGGGTGGCGAGCAGTTCTTC. Translating gives CASTERGGEQFF.

This clone has a handful of counts. A read error may account for a junction end that differs from germline. V usage is TRBV4-2 and J usage is TRBJ1-2; D gene uncertain. The CDR3 runs 13 residues. The germline gives CDR1 LGHNA, CDR2 YNFKEQ. Here the CDR3 DNA reads TGTGCCAGCAACCAAGGTTTGGGCTATGGCTACACCTTC. It codes for CASNQGLGYGYTF.

The V and J genes are TRBV27 and TRBJ2-5; D gene uncertain. The ends were cut back, 5 bases at V and 0 bases at J, with 7 bases in the middle. The V gene's germline CDR1 is MNHEY and CDR2 SMNVEV (reference sequence). The CDR3 runs 13 residues. CDR3 nucleotide sequence: TGTGCCAGCAGTACACTGGACCAAGAGACCCAGTACTTC. Its protein product is CASSTLDQETQYF.

The CDR3 DNA sequence: TGTGCCAGCTTTGCTACAGAGGGAAAAAACATTCAGTACTTC. It is translated as CASFATEGKNIQYF. This chain links TRBV2 with TRBJ2-4; a weak D match, TRBD2 (5 bases). The CDR3 runs to 14 residues. The germline V gene has CDR1 SNHLY and CDR2 FYNNEI. The V end was cut by 8 bases, the J end by 4 bases, with 15 bases between.

The rearrangement links TRBV5-1 to TRBJ2-7, with 8 nucleotides matching TRBD1. Germline CDR1 SGHRS, CDR2 YFSETQ. Trimming removed 4 bases from V and 4 bases from J; junction bases left unmatched: 10. This CDR3 is 15 amino acids long. The CDR3 protein is CASSPTAGGRYEQYF. For the CDR3, the DNA is TGCGCCAGCAGCCCAACAGCAGGGGGCCGGTACGAGCAGTACTTC.

This clone was detected a few times. This chain joins TRBV6-5 and TRBJ2-2; maybe TRBD2 (5 bases). Germline V CDR1 and CDR2: MNHEY, SVGAGI. The CDR3 runs 16 residues. Trimming removed 0 bases at V and 1 base at J, with 9 bases between. Written as DNA, the CDR3 is TGTGCCAGCAGTTACTCGATCGGGGAGAACACCGGGGAGCTGTTTTTT. It is translated as CASSYSIGENTGELFF.

The chain carries TRBV23-1 and TRBJ2-7; 9 bases agree with TRBD1. TRBV23-1 is annotated as an ORF whose role is uncertain. This CDR3 contains 16 residues. Germline trimming cut 1 base from V and 0 bases from J; bases unmatched to any gene: 4. The CDR3 bases are TGCGCCAGCAGTCAATGTGGGGACAGGGCCTCCTACGAGCAGTACTTC. It is translated as CASSQCGDRASYEQYF.

This CDR3 reads CASSYLGQGDTEAFF. The CDR3 bases are TGTGCCAGCAGCTACCTGGGACAGGGGGACACTGAAGCTTTCTTT. The chain has TRBV28 and TRBJ1-1, with 11 positions matching TRBD1. The CDR3 totals 15 residues. The V segment lost 6 bases and the J segment 3 bases; nucleotides outside the gene matches: 6. Germline CDR1 MDHEN, CDR2 SYDVKM.

The chain combines TRBV19 with TRBJ2-1; maybe TRBD1 (5 bases). The V end was cut by 3 bases, the J end by 2 bases, with 14 bases between. Germline loops: CDR1 LNHDA, CDR2 SQIVND (reference sequence). CDR3 size: 16 residues. The CDR3 spells CASSIAGQGPYNEQFF. CDR3 in DNA: TGTGCCAGTAGTATCGCCGGACAAGGCCCCTACAATGAGCAGTTCTTC.